The 5 T cell receptor beta chains presented below share a single source sample, sequenced in a study of blood T cells in healthy people across ages. A sample-barcoded 5' primer and a J-beta primer mix were used in a second PCR of roughly 6 to 11 cycles. Each CDR3 protein gets one entry after TCRdb re-called the 5' RACE reads with MiXCR. The profile shows approximately 810,000 distinct CDR3 sequences, under 35% of them singletons. The sample was blood. The source is an elderly woman in good health.

This clonotype appeared a single time. The chain has TRBV7-2 and TRBJ2-3; D possibly corresponds to TRBD2 (5 bases). Trimming pared 4 bases from V and 11 bases from J, leaving 22 bases between. CDR1 is SGHTA and CDR2 is FQGNSA in the germline V gene. The CDR3 is 15 residues long. In DNA form, the CDR3 reads TGTGCCAGCAGCTCGAGAGTGGGGAGTACCTACGAGCAGTATTTT. Its protein is CASSSRVGSTYEQYF. Full variable domain (outside the CDR3, taken from reference TRBV7-2 and TRBJ2-3): GAGVSQSPSNKVTEKGKDVELRCDPISGHTALYWYRQSLGQGLEFLIYFQGNSAPDKSGLPSDRFSAERTGGSVSTLTIQRTQQEDSAVYLCASSSRVGSTYEQYFGPGTRLTVL.

The chain employs TRBV27 and TRBJ1-2, with TRBD1 matching over 7 bases. This CDR3 is built from 14 residues. The germline gives CDR1 MNHEY, CDR2 SMNVEV (reference sequence). V lost 4 bases, J lost 7 bases, and 9 bases stayed unmatched. CDR3 sequence reads: CASSSMGQSSGYTF. The DNA for the CDR3 is TGTGCCAGCAGTTCGATGGGACAGAGTTCTGGCTACACCTTC.

Comments on this clonotype: One end of the junction is discordant with germline, which a read error may explain. V usage is TRBV11-3 and J usage is TRBJ2-3, with D perhaps being TRBD1 or TRBD2 (5 bases each). Germline V CDR1 and CDR2: SGHNT, YENEEA. CDR3 size: 14 residues. CDR3 sequence: CAGSLRDAADTQYF. CDR3 coding DNA: TGTGCCGGCAGCTTACGGGACGCAGCAGATACGCAGTATTTT.

This clonotype was seen many times. The rearrangement links TRBV20-1 to TRBJ2-3; TRBD2 agrees at 8 bases. In germline, CDR1 is DFQATT, CDR2 SNEGSKA (reference sequence). CDR3 length equals 15 residues. V gave up 6 bases and J gave up 8 bases; unmatched junction bases: 16. The CDR3 DNA is TGCAGTGCCCCCCGGCCTACGGGGGGGCAAGCTACGCAGTATTTT. It encodes CSAPRPTGGQATQYF.

This clonotype was seen repeatedly, ten times or more. The rearrangement uses TRBV20-1 and TRBJ2-5; perhaps D is TRBD1 or TRBD2 (5 bases each). Trimming removed 6 bases at V and 5 bases at J, with 19 bases between. CDR1 DFQATT and CDR2 SNEGSKA come from the germline V gene (reference sequence). The CDR3 is made up of 14 amino acids. DNA for the CDR3: TGCAGTGCCCTCGAGGGGCGCCCGGGCGAGACCCAGTACTTC. It yields the protein CSALEGRPGETQYF.